These 18 T cell receptor beta chains were all obtained from the same sample, sequenced in a study of shared clonotypes between healthy human individuals. Produced via immunoSEQ multiplex PCR; TCRdb's table is partial and in-frame only. The profile covers approximately 2,200,000 clones, with more than 85% appearing a single time and under 2% taken by the ten largest. CD8 cells classed as naive were CD45RO-negative and positively selected for CCR7, excluding terminally differentiated effector memory CD45RA+ cells. Sequencing used naive CD8+ T cells from PBMCs. All receptors come from a young man in good health. Some clones in this sample may be carry-over from other donors' samples.

The V gene is TRBV10-1, the J gene TRBJ2-7; 14 nucleotides match TRBD2. This CDR3 spans 17 amino acids. Germline CDR1 and CDR2: WNHNN and SYGVQD (reference sequence). The junction had 6 bases not matched to a gene; V was cut back by 0 bases and J by 5 bases. The DNA for the CDR3 is TGCGCCAGCAGTGAGTCGAGGACTAGCGGGAGGCCCCACGAGCAGTACTTC. The encoded protein is CASSESRTSGRPHEQYF.

The chain is built from TRBV4-1 and TRBJ2-1, with TRBD2 identical over 12 bases. The CDR3 totals 18 residues. Per germline, CDR1 MGHRA and CDR2 YSYEKL. The V and J ends lost 1 base and 8 bases, in that order; junction bases with no gene match: 12. The CDR3 bases are TGCGCCAGCAGCCAAGGACTAGCGGGAGTGACACCGTGGGATGAGCAGTTCTTC. Translated: CASSQGLAGVTPWDEQFF.

V and J are TRBV9 and TRBJ2-7; D might be TRBD1 or TRBD2, each matching 5 bases. Trimming took 2 bases from V and 0 from J, leaving 12 bases between them. Germline V gives CDR1 SGDLS, CDR2 YYNGEE. The CDR3 covers 15 residues. The CDR3 sequence is CASSVGRESSYEQYF. The CDR3 nucleotides read TGTGCCAGCAGCGTCGGCAGGGAGAGCTCCTACGAGCAGTACTTC.

The rearrangement links TRBV2 to TRBJ2-1; tentative D call: TRBD2 (5 bases). Germline CDR1 SNHLY, CDR2 FYNNEI. V was pared by 8 bases and J by 15 bases, with 20 bases between. This CDR3 contains 12 residues. The CDR3 here is CASSWVLGLRFF. CDR3 sequence (DNA): TGTGCCAGCTCCTGGGTACTAGGTTTGCGGTTCTTC.

As regards this clone: The same CDR3 can be traced to other DNA sequences in this sample. The chain carries TRBV2 and TRBJ1-1; D remains unclear. The CDR3 extends over 10 amino acids. Looked up from germline, CDR1 is SNHLY and CDR2 is FYNNEI. Trimming took off 6 bases at V and 7 bases at J, with 6 bases between the two ends. The CDR3 region has the DNA TGTGCCAGCAGGCGGGATGAAGCTTTCTTT. Amino acid sequence: CASRRDEAFF.

The rearrangement uses TRBV5-4 and TRBJ2-3; 7 nucleotides agree with TRBD1. V dropped 6 bases and J dropped 2; count of bases not matched to a gene: 9. CDR3 length equals 15 residues. The germline V gene encodes CDR1 SGHNT and CDR2 YYREEE (reference sequence). This CDR3 reads CASTLDRANTDTQYF. CDR3 in DNA: TGTGCCAGCACCCTTGACAGGGCCAACACAGATACGCAGTATTTT. The whole variable domain, remainder taken from reference TRBV5-4 and TRBJ2-3, is ETGVTQSPTHLIKTRGQQVTLRCSSQSGHNTVSWYQQALGQGPQFIFQYYREEENGRGNFPPRFSGLQFPNYSSELNVNALELDDSALYLCASTLDRANTDTQYFGPGTRLTVL.

The chain has TRBV28 and TRBJ2-3; 8 nucleotides match TRBD1. CDR1 is MDHEN and CDR2 is SYDVKM in the germline V gene. The CDR3 covers 14 residues. V shed 6 bases, J shed 5 bases, and the junction held 7 bases outside the gene matches. The CDR3 sequence is CASSLPGGEDTQYF. As DNA, the CDR3 is TGTGCCAGCAGCCTCCCAGGGGGCGAAGATACGCAGTATTTT.

A single count supports this clone. The CDR3 region has the DNA TGTGCCAGCAGGAGACTAGCGGGAGTGGATACGCAGTATTTT. Translation: CASRRLAGVDTQYF. This chain uses TRBV7-6 with TRBJ2-3, with 12 bases that match TRBD2. The CDR3 totals 14 residues. The germline V gene has CDR1 SGHVS and CDR2 FNYEAQ. Trimming removed 6 bases from V and 6 bases from J; junction bases left unmatched: 4.

The J gene is TRBJ2-2, the V gene TRBV7-9; D perhaps matches TRBD2 (7 bases). Germline V lookup: CDR1 SEHNR, CDR2 FQNEAQ (reference sequence). The CDR3 runs 19 residues. The germline V and J ends were trimmed by 5 bases and 5 bases, with 27 bases remaining between them. The CDR3 reads CASSPHGGAGGRLTGELFF. The CDR3 nucleotides are TGTGCCAGCAGCCCGCATGGGGGGGCTGGCGGGAGACTTACCGGGGAGCTGTTTTTT.

The J gene is TRBJ2-2, the V gene TRBV6-6; possible D gene TRBD2, 5 bases. Germline-derived CDR1 and CDR2 are MNHNY and SVGAGI (reference sequence). The V gene lost 2 bases and the J gene lost 4 bases, with 8 bases spanning the gap. The CDR3 has 14 residues. CDR3 protein: CASSYTEGTGELFF. Written as DNA, the CDR3 is TGTGCCAGCAGTTACACCGAGGGCACCGGGGAGCTGTTTTTT.

This clone was counted a single time. V gene TRBV5-8 combines with J gene TRBJ2-7; possibly TRBD1 for D (7 bases). The CDR3 extends over 14 amino acids. Per the germline V gene, CDR1 is SGHTS and CDR2 is YDEGEE. Trimming removed 0 bases at V and 4 bases at J, with 11 bases between. The CDR3 sequence: CASSLGRGQYEQYF. The CDR3 DNA follows: TGTGCCAGCAGCTTGGGGAGGGGGCAGTACGAGCAGTACTTC.

The chain links TRBV27 to TRBJ2-1, with 16 nucleotides matching TRBD2. The CDR3 sequence is 17 residues long. The V segment lost 5 bases and the J segment 6 bases; nucleotides outside the gene matches: 7. The V gene's germline CDR1 is MNHEY and CDR2 SMNVEV (reference sequence). DNA for the CDR3: TGTGCCAGCAGTCTCGGGACTAGCGGGAGGGCCGTCAATGAGCAGTTCTTC. Translated: CASSLGTSGRAVNEQFF.

The rearrangement links TRBV27 to TRBJ2-1; D possibly uses TRBD1 or TRBD2 (5 bases each). The CDR3 loop spans 17 amino acids. In germline, CDR1 is MNHEY, CDR2 SMNVEV (reference sequence). Trimming removed 6 bases from V and 0 bases from J, with 18 bases in between. This CDR3 reads CASRGVQAHSSYNEQFF. As DNA, the CDR3 is TGTGCCAGCAGGGGAGTACAGGCCCATAGCTCCTACAATGAGCAGTTCTTC.

The CDR3 sequence: CASSLPGLGLNEQFF. The CDR3 coding sequence is TGCGCCAGCAGTTTACCGGGACTGGGGCTTAATGAGCAGTTCTTC. This chain connects TRBV10-2 to TRBJ2-1; D is possibly TRBD2 (6 bases). Trimming stripped 5 bases from V and 7 bases from J, with 18 bases between. The CDR3 is made up of 15 amino acids. The germline V gene has CDR1 WSHSY and CDR2 SAAADI.

Here the CDR3 DNA reads TGTGCCAGCAGTTTAGGTATGGGACGAGTCGTCGGGACCCAGTACTTC. It codes for CASSLGMGRVVGTQYF. The genes are TRBV27 and TRBJ2-5; D is tentatively TRBD1 or TRBD2 (5 bases each). The CDR3 length is 16 residues. Germline V gene lookup returns CDR1 MNHEY and CDR2 SMNVEV (reference sequence). V lost 2 bases, J lost 7 bases, and 20 bases lay in between.

This chain links TRBV5-1 with TRBJ2-3; the D gene is possibly TRBD2 (6 bases). V gave up 3 bases and J gave up 1 base, with 15 bases separating them. The germline V gene has CDR1 SGHRS and CDR2 YFSETQ. This CDR3 region has 16 residues. The CDR3 region is CASSWTGLEGTDTQYF. DNA of the CDR3: TGCGCCAGCAGCTGGACGGGACTGGAAGGCACAGATACGCAGTATTTT.

V and J are TRBV27 and TRBJ2-3, with no clear D. V was clipped by 0 bases and J by 6 bases, with 4 bases between them. CDR3 length: 12 amino acids. CDR1 MNHEY and CDR2 SMNVEV come from the germline V gene (reference sequence). In DNA, the CDR3 is TGTGCCAGCAGTTTATCAATGGATACGCAGTATTTT. Protein product: CASSLSMDTQYF.

The rearrangement links TRBV9 to TRBJ2-3; D may be TRBD1 or TRBD2 (5 bases each). Trimming stripped 1 base from V and 5 bases from J, with 14 bases between. In germline, CDR1 is SGDLS, CDR2 YYNGEE. The CDR3 totals 15 residues. CDR3 sequence: CASSVKGTGGDTQYF. The CDR3 nucleotides read TGTGCCAGCAGCGTAAAAGGGACCGGAGGAGATACGCAGTATTTT.